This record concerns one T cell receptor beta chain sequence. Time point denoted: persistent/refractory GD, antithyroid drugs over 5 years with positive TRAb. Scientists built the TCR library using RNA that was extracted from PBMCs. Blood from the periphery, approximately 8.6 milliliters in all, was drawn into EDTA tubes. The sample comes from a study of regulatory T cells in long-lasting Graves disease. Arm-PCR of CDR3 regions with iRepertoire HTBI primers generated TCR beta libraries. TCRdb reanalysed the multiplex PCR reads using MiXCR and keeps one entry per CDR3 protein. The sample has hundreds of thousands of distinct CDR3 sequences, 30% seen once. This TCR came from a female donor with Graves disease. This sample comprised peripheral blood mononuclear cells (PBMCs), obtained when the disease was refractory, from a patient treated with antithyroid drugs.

As DNA, the CDR3 is TGTGCCATCAGTGAGCGACTGGCGGGAGGTGGCGAGCAGTACTTC. It specifies CAISERLAGGGEQYF. The chain is built from TRBV10-3 and TRBJ2-7, with 8 bases identical to TRBD2. The V and J ends lost 2 bases and 6 bases, in that order; junction bases with no gene match: 9. Germline V gives CDR1 ENHRY, CDR2 SYGVKD. The CDR3 consists of 15 residues.